The T cell receptor beta chain under discussion was sequenced for a study of blood T cells in healthy people across ages. Broader study findings: Among T cells, TCR beta diversity per million cells dropped roughly linearly as age rose.

Samples had at least 7 million PBMCs isolated from them. The extraction recovered at least 5.5 micrograms of total RNA per sample. A note on this clonotype: Its antigen is undetermined.

This CDR3 has 16 residues. Trimming left V 4 bases short and J 6 bases short, with 19 bases between. Germline CDR1 SGHTA, CDR2 FQGNSA. Next came a second PCR, run for about 7 to 12 cycles, which used a sample-barcoded 5' primer along with a J-beta primer mix. TCRdb reanalysed the 5' RACE reads using MiXCR and keeps one entry per CDR3 protein. Of about 930,000 distinct CDR3 sequences in the sample, about 27% were seen once. The sample was also reused in another study, on T cells of mothers and their children. That paper notes: Reads recorded for TCR beta CDR3 numbered over 10 million per mother and around 2.8 million per child.

The sequence derives from a woman in her forties in good health. The chain joins TRBV7-2 to TRBJ1-5, with a weak D call TRBD1 (5 bases). The sample taken for sequencing was blood. In DNA form, the CDR3 reads TGTGCCAGCAGCTCCGACAGTGATGCGGCGGGTCAGCCCCAGCATTTT. Translated, it gives CASSSDSDAAGQPQHF. Full variable domain (outside the CDR3, taken from reference TRBV7-2 and TRBJ1-5): GAGVSQSPSNKVTEKGKDVELRCDPISGHTALYWYRQSLGQGLEFLIYFQGNSAPDKSGLPSDRFSAERTGGSVSTLTIQRTQQEDSAVYLCASSSDSDAAGQPQHFGDGTRLSIL.